This entry describes one TCR beta chain. What it binds is unknown. The germline V and J ends were trimmed by 2 bases and 6 bases, with 11 bases remaining between them. CDR3 size: 13 residues. CDR1 GTSNPN and CDR2 SVGIG come from the germline V gene (reference sequence). The PCR used 60 Vbeta and 13 Jbeta primers. Sequenced by immunoSEQ multiplex PCR; TCRdb stores in-frame clones only, minus some. The data hold about 57,000 clones, with roughly 84% observed a single time. The source of the sample is a study of cytomegalovirus exposure and HLA in healthy donors. Study conclusions and caveats: In an earlier analysis, in under 700 donors, most V segments appeared productive either ~87% or ~30% of the time. Available immune exposure information was restricted to CMV serostatus only.

Sequencing input: PBMCs. This receptor was identified in a man aged 30 to 39 in good health and CMV-seronegative. The V call is TRBV30, the J call TRBJ1-5; D gene ambiguous. This chain's CDR3 is CAWSYRELQPQHF. The CDR3 nucleotides read TGTGCCTGGAGTTACCGAGAACTTCAGCCCCAGCATTTT.